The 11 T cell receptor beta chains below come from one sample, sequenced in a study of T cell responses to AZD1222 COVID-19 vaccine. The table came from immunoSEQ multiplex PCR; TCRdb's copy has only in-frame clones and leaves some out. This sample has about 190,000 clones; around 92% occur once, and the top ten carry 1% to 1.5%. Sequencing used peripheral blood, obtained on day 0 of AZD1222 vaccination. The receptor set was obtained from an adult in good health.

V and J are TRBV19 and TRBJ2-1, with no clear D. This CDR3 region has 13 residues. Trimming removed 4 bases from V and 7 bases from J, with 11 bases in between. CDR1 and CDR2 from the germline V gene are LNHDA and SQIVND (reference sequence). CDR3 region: CASSSSPSNEQFF. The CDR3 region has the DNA TGTGCCAGTAGTAGTTCCCCCTCGAATGAGCAGTTCTTC.

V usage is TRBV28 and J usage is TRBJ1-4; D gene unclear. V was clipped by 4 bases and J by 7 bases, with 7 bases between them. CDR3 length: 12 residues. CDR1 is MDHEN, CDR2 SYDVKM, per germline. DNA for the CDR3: TGTGCCAGCAGTTCCTCAGGTGAAAAACTGTTTTTT. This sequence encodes CASSSSGEKLFF.

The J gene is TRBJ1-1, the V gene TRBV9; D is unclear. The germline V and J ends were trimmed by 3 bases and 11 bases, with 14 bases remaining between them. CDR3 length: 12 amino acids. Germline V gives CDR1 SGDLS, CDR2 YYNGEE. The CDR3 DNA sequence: TGTGCCAGCAGCGCTACAGAGGATGGTGCTTTCTTT. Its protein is CASSATEDGAFF. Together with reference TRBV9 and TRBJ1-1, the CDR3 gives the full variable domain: DSGVTQTPKHLITATGQRVTLRCSPRSGDLSVYWYQQSLDQGLQFLIQYYNGEERAKGNILERFSAQQFPDLHSELNLSSLELGDSALYFCASSATEDGAFFGQGTRLTVV.

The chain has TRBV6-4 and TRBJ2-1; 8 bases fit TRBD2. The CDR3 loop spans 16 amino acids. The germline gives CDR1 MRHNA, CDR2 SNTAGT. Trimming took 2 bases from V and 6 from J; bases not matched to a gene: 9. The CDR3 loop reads CASSDEGRGGFNEQFF. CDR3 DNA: TGTGCCAGCAGTGACGAGGGACGGGGGGGCTTCAATGAGCAGTTCTTC.

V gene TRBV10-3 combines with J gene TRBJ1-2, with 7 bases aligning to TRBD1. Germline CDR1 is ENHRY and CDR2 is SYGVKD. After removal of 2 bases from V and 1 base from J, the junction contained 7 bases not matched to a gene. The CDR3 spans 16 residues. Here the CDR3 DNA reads TGTGCCATCAGTGAGAGGGACAGAGCACTTAACTATGGCTACACCTTC. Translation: CAISERDRALNYGYTF.

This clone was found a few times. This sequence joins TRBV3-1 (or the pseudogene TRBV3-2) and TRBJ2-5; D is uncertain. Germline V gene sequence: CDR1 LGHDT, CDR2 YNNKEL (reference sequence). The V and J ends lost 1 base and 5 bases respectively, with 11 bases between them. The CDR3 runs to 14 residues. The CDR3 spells CASSQANREETQYF. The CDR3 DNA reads TGTGCCAGCAGCCAAGCCAATCGAGAGGAGACCCAGTACTTC.

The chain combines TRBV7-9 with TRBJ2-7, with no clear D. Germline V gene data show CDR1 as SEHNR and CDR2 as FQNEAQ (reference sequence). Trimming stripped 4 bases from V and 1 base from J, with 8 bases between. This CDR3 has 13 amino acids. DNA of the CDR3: TGTGCCAGCAGCTCTCGGCCGTCCTACGAGCAGTACTTC. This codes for CASSSRPSYEQYF.

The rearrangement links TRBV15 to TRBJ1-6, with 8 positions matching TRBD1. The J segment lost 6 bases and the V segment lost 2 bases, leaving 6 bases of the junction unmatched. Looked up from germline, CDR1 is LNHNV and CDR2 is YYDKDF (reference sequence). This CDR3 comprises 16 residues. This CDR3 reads CATSRPDRGFNSPLHF. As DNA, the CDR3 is TGTGCCACCAGCAGACCCGACAGGGGATTTAATTCACCCCTCCACTTT. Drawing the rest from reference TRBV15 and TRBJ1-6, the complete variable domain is DAMVIQNPRYQVTQFGKPVTLSCSQTLNHNVMYWYQQKSSQAPKLLFHYYDKDFNNEADTPDNFQSRRPNTSFCFLDIRSPGLGDTAMYLCATSRPDRGFNSPLHFGNGTRLTVT.

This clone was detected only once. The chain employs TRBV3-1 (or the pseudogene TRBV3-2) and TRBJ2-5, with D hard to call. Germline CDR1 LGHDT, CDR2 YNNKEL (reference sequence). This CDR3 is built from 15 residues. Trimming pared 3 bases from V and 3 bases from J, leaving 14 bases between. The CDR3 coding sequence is TGTGCCAGCAGCCAGTACACGGATCCGAAAGAGACCCAGTACTTC. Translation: CASSQYTDPKETQYF.

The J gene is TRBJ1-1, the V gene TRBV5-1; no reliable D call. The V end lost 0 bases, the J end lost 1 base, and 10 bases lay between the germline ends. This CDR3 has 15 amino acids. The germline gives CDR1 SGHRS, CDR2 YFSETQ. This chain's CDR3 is CASSLAILGNTEAFF. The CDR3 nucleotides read TGCGCCAGCAGCTTGGCCATCCTGGGGAACACTGAAGCTTTCTTT. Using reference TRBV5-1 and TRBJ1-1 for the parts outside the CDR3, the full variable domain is KAGVTQTPRYLIKTRGQQVTLSCSPISGHRSVSWYQQTPGQGLQFLFEYFSETQRNKGNFPGRFSGRQFSNSRSEMNVSTLELGDSALYLCASSLAILGNTEAFFGQGTRLTVV.

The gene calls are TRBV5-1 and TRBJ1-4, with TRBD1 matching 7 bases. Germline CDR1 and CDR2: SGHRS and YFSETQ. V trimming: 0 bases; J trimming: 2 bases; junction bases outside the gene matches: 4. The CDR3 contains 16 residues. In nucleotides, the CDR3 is TGCGCCAGCAGCTTGGGAGGGGGCACTACTAATGAAAAACTGTTTTTT. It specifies CASSLGGGTTNEKLFF.